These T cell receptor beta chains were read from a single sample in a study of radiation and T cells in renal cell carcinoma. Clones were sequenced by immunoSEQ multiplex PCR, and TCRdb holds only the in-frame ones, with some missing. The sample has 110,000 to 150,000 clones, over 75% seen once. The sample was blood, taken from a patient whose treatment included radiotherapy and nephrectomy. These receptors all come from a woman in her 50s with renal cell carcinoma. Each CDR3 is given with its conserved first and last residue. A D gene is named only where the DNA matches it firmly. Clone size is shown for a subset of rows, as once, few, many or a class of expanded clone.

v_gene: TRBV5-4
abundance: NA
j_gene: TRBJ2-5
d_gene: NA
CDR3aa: CASSLGLPGTQYF
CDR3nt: TGTGCCAGCAGCTTGGGACTTCCGGGGACCCAGTACTTC

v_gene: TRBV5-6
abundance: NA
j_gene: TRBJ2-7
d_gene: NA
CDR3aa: CASSLGTGGPYEQYF
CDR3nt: TGTGCCAGCAGCTTGGGAACGGGGGGCCCCTACGAGCAGTACTTC

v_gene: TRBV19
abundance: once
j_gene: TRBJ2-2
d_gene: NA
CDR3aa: CATRQELTGELFF
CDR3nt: TGTGCCACCAGACAGGAACTCACCGGGGAGCTGTTTTTT

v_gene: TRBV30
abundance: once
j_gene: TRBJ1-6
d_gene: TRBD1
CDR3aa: CAWRPGQGYSPLHF
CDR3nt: TGTGCCTGGAGGCCGGGACAGGGTTATTCACCCCTCCACTTT

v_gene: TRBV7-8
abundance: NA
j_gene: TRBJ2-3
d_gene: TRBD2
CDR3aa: CASSQGLAGGLTDTQYF
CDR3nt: TGTGCCAGCAGCCAGGGACTAGCGGGGGGTCTCACAGATACGCAGTATTTT

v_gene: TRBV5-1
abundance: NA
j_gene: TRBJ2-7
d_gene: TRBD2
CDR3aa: CASSRGGPPYEQYF
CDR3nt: TGCGCCAGCAGCCGCGGGGGGCCCCCCTACGAGCAGTACTTC

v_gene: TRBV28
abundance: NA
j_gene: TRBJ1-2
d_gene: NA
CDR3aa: CASMGAQGFNYGYTF
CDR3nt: TGTGCCAGCATGGGAGCACAGGGCTTTAACTATGGCTACACCTTC

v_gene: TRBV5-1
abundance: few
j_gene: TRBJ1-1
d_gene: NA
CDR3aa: CASSFSTGEAFF
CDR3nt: TGCGCCAGCAGCTTCTCAACAGGTGAAGCTTTCTTT

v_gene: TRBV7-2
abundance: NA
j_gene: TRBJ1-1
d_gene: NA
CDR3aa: CASSLDPTNTEAFF
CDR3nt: TGTGCCAGCAGCTTGGACCCTACCAACACTGAAGCTTTCTTT

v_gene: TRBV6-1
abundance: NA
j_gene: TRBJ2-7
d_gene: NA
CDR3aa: CASRQLYEQYF
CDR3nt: TGTGCCAGCAGACAGCTCTACGAGCAGTACTTC

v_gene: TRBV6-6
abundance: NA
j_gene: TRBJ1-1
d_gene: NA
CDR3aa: CASRDTGTKGAFF
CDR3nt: TGTGCCAGCCGTGATACGGGGACCAAAGGGGCTTTCTTT

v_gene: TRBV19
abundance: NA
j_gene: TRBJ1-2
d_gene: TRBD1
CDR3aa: CASSVQGRGNYGYTF
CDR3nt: TGTGCCAGTAGTGTACAGGGGCGGGGGAACTATGGCTACACCTTC

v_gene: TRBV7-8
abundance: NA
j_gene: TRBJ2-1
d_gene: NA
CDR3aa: CASSFKNSLAYEQFF
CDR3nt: TGTGCCAGCAGCTTCAAGAACTCGTTGGCTTATGAGCAGTTCTTC

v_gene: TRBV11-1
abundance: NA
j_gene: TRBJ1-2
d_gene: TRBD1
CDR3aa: CASSARQGNGYTF
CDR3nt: TGTGCCAGCAGCGCAAGACAGGGAAACGGCTACACCTTC

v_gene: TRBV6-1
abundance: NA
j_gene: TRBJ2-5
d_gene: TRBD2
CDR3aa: CASSGRASGGAAEETQYF
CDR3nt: TGTGCCAGCAGTGGTCGGGCGAGCGGGGGGGCCGCTGAAGAGACCCAGTACTTC

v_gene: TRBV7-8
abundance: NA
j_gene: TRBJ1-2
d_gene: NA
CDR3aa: CASSDGLGGYTF
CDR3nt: TGTGCCAGCAGCGACGGACTCGGCGGCTACACCTTC

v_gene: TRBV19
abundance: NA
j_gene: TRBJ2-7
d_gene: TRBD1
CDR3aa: CASSSGTGAYEQYF
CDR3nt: TGTGCCAGTAGTAGCGGGACAGGGGCATACGAGCAGTACTTC

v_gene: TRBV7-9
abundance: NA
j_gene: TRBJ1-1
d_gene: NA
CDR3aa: CASSYLLGTEAFF
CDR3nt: TGTGCCAGCAGCTACCTCCTGGGGACTGAAGCTTTCTTT

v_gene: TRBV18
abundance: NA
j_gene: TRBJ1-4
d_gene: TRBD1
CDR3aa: CASSSGTGREKLFF
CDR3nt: TGTGCCAGCTCCTCCGGGACAGGACGTGAAAAACTGTTTTTT

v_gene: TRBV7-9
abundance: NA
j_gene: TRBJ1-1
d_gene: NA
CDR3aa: CASSPGATYTEAFF
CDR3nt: TGTGCCAGCAGCCCAGGAGCTACCTACACTGAAGCTTTCTTT

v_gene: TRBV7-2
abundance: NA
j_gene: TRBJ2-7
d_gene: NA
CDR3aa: CASSRYRESYEQYF
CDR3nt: TGTGCCAGCAGCCGGTACAGGGAATCCTACGAGCAGTACTTC

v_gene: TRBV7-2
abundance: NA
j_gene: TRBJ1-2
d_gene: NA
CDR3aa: CASSLHAGTVAGGYGYTF
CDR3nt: TGTGCCAGCAGCTTACACGCTGGAACGGTGGCAGGAGGCTATGGCTACACCTTC

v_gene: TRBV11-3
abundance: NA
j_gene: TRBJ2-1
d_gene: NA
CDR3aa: CASSLGPNNEQFF
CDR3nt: TGTGCCAGCAGCTTGGGGCCTAACAATGAGCAGTTCTTC

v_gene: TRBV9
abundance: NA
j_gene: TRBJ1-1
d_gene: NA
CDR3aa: CASSVLENTEAFF
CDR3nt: TGTGCCAGCAGCGTTTTAGAAAACACTGAAGCTTTCTTT

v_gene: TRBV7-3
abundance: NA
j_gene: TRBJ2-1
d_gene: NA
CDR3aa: CASSLTRERGDEQFF
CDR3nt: TGTGCCAGCAGCTTAACGAGGGAAAGGGGCGATGAGCAGTTCTTC

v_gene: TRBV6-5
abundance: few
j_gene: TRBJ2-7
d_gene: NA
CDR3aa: CASSYLQGGIEQYF
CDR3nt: TGTGCCAGCAGTTACTTACAGGGAGGGATCGAGCAGTACTTC

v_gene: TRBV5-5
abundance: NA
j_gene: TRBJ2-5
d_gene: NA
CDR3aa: CASSPSAFQETQYF
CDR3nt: TGTGCCAGCAGCCCTAGTGCGTTCCAAGAGACCCAGTACTTC

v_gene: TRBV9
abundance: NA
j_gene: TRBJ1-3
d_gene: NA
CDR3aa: CASSSGDTRNTIYF
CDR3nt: TGTGCCAGCAGCTCCGGGGACACTCGAAACACCATATATTTT

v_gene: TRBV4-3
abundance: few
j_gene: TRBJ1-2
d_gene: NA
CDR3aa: CASSQEGGFFGYTF
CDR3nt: TGCGCCAGCAGCCAAGAAGGGGGGTTTTTCGGCTACACCTTC